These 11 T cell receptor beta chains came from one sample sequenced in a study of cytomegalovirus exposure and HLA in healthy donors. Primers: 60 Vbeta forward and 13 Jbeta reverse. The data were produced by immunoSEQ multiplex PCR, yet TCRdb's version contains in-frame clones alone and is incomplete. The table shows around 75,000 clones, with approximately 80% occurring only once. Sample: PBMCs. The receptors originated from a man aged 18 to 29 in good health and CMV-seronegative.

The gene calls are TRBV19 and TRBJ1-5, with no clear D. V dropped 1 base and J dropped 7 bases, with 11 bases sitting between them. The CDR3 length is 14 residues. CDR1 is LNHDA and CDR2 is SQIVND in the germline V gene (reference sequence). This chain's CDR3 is CASSIGTERQPQHF. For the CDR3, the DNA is TGTGCCAGTAGTATAGGCACAGAAAGGCAGCCCCAGCATTTT. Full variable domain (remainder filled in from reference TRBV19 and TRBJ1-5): DGGITQSPKYLFRKEGQNVTLSCEQNLNHDAMYWYRQDPGQGLRLIYYSQIVNDFQKGDIAEGYSVSREKKESFPLTVTSAQKNPTAFYLCASSIGTERQPQHFGDGTRLSIL.

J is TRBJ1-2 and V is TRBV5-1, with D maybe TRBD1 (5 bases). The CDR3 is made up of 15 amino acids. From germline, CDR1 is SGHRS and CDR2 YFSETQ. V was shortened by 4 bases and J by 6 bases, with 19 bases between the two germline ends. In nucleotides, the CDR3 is TGCGCCAGCAGCCGTCTAGACAGCGACTCGGATGGCTACACCTTC. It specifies CASSRLDSDSDGYTF.

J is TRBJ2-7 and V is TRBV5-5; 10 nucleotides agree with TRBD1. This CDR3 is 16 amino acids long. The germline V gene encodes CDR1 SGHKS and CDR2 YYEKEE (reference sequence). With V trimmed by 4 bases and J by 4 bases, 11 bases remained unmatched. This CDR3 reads CASSAHGTGESYEQYV. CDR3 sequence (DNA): TGTGCCAGCAGCGCACACGGGACAGGGGAGTCGTACGAGCAGTACGTC.

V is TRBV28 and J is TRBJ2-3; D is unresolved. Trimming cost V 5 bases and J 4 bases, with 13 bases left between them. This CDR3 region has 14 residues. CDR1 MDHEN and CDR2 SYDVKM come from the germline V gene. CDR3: CASSPNTKSDTQYF. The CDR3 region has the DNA TGTGCCAGCAGTCCGAATACTAAGTCAGATACGCAGTATTTT.

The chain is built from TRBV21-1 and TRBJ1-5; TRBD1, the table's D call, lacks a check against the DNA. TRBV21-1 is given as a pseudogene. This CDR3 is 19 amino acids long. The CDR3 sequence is CASSKGGFGQGGGNQPQHF. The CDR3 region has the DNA TGTGCCAGCAGCAAAGGCGGTTTCGGACAGGGAGGGGGCAATCAGCCCCAGCATTTT.

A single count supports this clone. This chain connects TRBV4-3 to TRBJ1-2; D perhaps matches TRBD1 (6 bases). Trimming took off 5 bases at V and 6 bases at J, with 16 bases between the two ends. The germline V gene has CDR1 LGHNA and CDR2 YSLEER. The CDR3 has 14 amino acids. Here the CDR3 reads CASSSQRGGDGYTF. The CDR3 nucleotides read TGCGCCAGCAGCTCCCAAAGGGGGGGGGATGGCTACACCTTC.

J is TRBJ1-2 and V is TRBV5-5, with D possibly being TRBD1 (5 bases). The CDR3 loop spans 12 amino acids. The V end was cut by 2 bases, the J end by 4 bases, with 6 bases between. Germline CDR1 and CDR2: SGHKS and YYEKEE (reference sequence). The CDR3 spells CASSFDSYGYTF. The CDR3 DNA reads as TGTGCCAGCAGCTTTGACAGCTATGGCTACACCTTC.

The CDR3 reads CASSVGLANQPQHF. The DNA for the CDR3 is TGTGCCAGCAGCGTAGGGCTGGCCAATCAGCCCCAGCATTTT. The chain is built from TRBV9 and TRBJ1-5, with D hard to call. V was clipped by 0 bases and J by 3 bases, with 7 bases between them. The CDR3 sequence is 14 residues long. From germline, CDR1 is SGDLS and CDR2 YYNGEE.

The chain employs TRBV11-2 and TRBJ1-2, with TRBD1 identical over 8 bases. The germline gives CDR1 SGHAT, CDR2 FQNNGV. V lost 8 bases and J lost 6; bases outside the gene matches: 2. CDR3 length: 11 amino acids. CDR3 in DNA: TGTGCCAGCGGACAGGGTCATGGCTACACCTTC. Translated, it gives CASGQGHGYTF.

DNA for the CDR3: TGCGCCAGCAGAATAGATTGGACAGGGGTCTATGGCTACACCTTC. The encoded protein is CASRIDWTGVYGYTF. The chain joins TRBV5-1 to TRBJ1-2; 9 bases fit TRBD1. V shed 5 bases, J shed 4 bases, and the junction held 9 bases outside the gene matches. Germline V gene lookup returns CDR1 SGHRS and CDR2 YFSETQ. The length of the CDR3 is 15 residues.

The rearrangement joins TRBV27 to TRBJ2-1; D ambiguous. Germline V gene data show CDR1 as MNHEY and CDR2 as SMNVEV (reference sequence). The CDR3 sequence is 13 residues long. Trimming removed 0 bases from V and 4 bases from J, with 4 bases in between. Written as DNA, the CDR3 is TGTGCCAGCAGTTTATCACTTTACAATGAGCAGTTCTTC. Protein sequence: CASSLSLYNEQFF.